This section outlines one T cell receptor (beta chain) sequence together with its context. Its antigen is as yet unknown. This specimen belongs to a study of T cell responses to AZD1222 COVID-19 vaccine. Study conclusions and caveats: Within unmutated variant regions lay the reported targets of nearly half of spike-specific TCRs. Donors skewed white British and female; clonal diversity was possibly underestimated. CD4 TCRs associated with vaccination spanned spike, dominating at 160-218 and 743-854. Just a handful of AZD1222 recipients were seropositive at baseline.

Between the trimmed V and J ends, which lost 5 bases and 4 bases, there was a span of 17 bases. There are 15 residues in the CDR3. Germline CDR1 is LGHDT and CDR2 is YNNKEL (reference sequence). Here immunoSEQ multiplex PCR was the method, and the copy in TCRdb shows in-frame clones only, minus some. The sample lists 95,000 to 150,000 clones, about nine tenths occurring once. The origin of this receptor is an adult who received the AZD1222 COVID-19 vaccine. This material consisted of peripheral blood, taken 28 days after the second AZD1222 dose. V usage is TRBV3-1 (or the pseudogene TRBV3-2) and J usage is TRBJ1-2; D not resolved. The CDR3 loop is CASSSSDGRGYGYTF. CDR3 nucleotides: TGTGCCAGCAGCTCGAGTGATGGTAGAGGCTATGGCTACACCTTC.